The clone carrying this TCR beta chain was observed a handful of times. This sample is drawn from a study of identical twins. TCRdb redid the calling of the 5' RACE reads with MiXCR, one entry per CDR3 protein. This sample has a few hundred thousand distinct CDR3 sequences, with about 10% found just once. The CDR3 loop spans 15 amino acids. The V and J ends lost 2 bases and 4 bases, in that order; junction bases with no gene match: 3. Germline V gene sequence: CDR1 MGHRA, CDR2 YSYEKL. The chain links TRBV4-1 to TRBJ2-5, with TRBD2 matching over 11 bases. The receptor was derived from a woman aged 50 to 65 in good health. Sequenced sample: naive T cells sorted from blood. DNA for the CDR3: TGCGCCAGCAGCCAACAGACTAGCGGGACAGAGACCCAGTACTTC. It specifies CASSQQTSGTETQYF.